This T cell receptor (beta chain) was documented in a study of blood T cell repertoires in COVID-19. Turning to the study itself: From the United States, Italy and Spain came samples of acute and convalescent COVID-19.

Original processing notes: Estimates of nucleated cell counts were drawn from the amplification of reference gene primers. TCRdb keeps only in-frame clones here, not all; method: immunoSEQ multiplex PCR. The DNA was the basis for D and trimming; V, J and clone size are from that table. This sample yields 350,000 to 450,000 clones, of which roughly 91% are seen a single time; about 1.8% belongs to the top ten. V lost 4 bases to trimming and J lost 0 bases, with 10 bases between them. The CDR3 length is 15 residues. The germline CDR1 and CDR2 sequences are SGDLS and YYNGEE. Details on this clone: Distinct nucleotide sequences in the sample also encode this CDR3.

The sequenced sample consisted of PBMCs or T cells enriched from blood (not recorded which). The rearrangement uses TRBV9 and TRBJ1-4, with a possible D match to TRBD1 (6 bases). The TCR was taken from a woman aged 25 to 39 who had recovered from COVID-19. Here the CDR3 DNA reads TGTGCCAGCAGCCCACAGGGTGCAACTAATGAAAAACTGTTTTTT. Its translation: CASSPQGATNEKLFF.